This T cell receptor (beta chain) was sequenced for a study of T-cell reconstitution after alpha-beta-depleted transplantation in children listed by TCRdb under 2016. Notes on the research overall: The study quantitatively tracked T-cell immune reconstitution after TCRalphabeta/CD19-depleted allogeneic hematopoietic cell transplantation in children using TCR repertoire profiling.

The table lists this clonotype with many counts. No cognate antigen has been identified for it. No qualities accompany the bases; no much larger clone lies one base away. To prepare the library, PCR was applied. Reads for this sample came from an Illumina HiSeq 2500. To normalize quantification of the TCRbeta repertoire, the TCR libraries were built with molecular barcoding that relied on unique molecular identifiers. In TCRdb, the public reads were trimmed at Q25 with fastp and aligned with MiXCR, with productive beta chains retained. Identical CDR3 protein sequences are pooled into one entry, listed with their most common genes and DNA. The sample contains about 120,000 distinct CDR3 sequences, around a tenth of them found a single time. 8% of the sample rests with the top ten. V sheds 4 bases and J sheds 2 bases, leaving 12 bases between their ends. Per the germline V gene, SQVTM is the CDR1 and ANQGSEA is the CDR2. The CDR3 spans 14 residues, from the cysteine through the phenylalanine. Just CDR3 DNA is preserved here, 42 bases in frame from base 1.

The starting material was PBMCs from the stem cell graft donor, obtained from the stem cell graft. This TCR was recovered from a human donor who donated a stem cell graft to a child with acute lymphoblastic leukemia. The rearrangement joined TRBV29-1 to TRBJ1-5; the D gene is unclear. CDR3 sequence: CSVVLGGGNQPQHF. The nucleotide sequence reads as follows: TGCAGCGTTGTCCTGGGAGGTGGCAATCAGCCCCAGCATTTT.